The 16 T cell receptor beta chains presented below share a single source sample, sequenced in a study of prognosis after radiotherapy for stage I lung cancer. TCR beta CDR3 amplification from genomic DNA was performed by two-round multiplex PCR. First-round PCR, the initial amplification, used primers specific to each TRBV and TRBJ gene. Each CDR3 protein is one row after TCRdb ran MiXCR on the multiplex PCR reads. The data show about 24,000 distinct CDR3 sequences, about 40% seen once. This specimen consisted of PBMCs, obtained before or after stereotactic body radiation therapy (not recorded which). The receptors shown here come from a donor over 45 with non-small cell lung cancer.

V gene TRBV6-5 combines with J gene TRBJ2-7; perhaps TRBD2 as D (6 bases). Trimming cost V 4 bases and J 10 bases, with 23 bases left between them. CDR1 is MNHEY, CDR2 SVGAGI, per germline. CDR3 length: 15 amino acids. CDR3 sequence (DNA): TGTGCCAGCAGTTTCGGAGGGGAGTCAGATTACTATCAGTACTTC. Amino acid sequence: CASSFGGESDYYQYF.

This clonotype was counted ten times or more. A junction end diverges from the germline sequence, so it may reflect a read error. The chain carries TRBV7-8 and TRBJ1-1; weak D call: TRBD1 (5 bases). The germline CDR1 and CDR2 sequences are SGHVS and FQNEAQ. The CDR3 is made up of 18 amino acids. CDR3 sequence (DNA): TGTGCCAGCAACCTTAATCCCCTGGCCAGGGCGGTGAAGACTGAAGCTTTCTTT. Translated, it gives CASNLNPLARAVKTEAFF.

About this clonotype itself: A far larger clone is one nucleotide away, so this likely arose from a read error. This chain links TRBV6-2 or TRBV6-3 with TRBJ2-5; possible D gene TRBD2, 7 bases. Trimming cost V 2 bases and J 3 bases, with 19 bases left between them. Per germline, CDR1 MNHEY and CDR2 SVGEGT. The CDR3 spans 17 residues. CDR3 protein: CASSYGRGGLLKETQYF. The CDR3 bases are TGTGCCAGCAGTTACGGGAGGGGGGGCCTCCTCAAAGAGACCCAGTACTTC.

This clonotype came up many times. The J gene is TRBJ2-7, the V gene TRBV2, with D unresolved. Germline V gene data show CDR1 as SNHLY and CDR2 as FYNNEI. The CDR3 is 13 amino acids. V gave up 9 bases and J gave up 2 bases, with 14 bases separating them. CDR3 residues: CARKRVGPYEQYF. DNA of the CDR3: TGTGCCAGGAAACGAGTCGGCCCCTACGAGCAGTACTTC.

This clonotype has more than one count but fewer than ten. The CDR3 bases are TGTGCCTGGAGTGTACCCCCCCCCGGCAGAGGTGGTCAGCCCCAGCATTTT. Protein: CAWSVPPPGRGGQPQHF. The gene calls are TRBV30 and TRBJ1-5; no clear D. V was cut by 0 bases and J by 6 bases, with 21 bases left in between. CDR3 size: 17 residues. Germline CDR1 GTSNPN, CDR2 SVGIG (reference sequence). The whole variable domain, remainder taken from reference TRBV30 and TRBJ1-5, is SQTIHQWPATLVQPVGSPLSLECTVEGTSNPNLYWYRQAAGRGLQLLFYSVGIGQISSEVPQNLSASRPQDRQFILSSKKLLLSDSGFYLCAWSVPPPGRGGQPQHFGDGTRLSIL.

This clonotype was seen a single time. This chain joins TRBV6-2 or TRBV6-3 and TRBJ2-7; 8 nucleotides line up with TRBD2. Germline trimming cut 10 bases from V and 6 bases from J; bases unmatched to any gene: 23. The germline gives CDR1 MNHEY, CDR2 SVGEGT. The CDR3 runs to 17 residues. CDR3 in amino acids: CAINRAVAGSSDSEQYF. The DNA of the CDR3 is TGTGCCATCAACAGAGCGGTAGCGGGATCTTCGGATAGCGAGCAGTACTTC.

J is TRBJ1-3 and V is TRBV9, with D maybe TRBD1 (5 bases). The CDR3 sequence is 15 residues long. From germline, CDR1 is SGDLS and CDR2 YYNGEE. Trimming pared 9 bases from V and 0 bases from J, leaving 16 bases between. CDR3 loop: CAIIVGTFSGNTIYF. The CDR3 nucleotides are TGTGCCATCATCGTCGGGACCTTCTCTGGAAACACCATATATTTT.

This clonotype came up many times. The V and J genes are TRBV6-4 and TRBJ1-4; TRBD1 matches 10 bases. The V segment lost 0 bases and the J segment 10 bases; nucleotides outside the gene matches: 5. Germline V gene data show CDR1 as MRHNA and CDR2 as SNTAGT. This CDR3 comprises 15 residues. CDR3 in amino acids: CASSDSGDRGAKLFF. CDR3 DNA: TGTGCCAGCAGTGACTCGGGGGACAGGGGCGCAAAACTGTTTTTT.

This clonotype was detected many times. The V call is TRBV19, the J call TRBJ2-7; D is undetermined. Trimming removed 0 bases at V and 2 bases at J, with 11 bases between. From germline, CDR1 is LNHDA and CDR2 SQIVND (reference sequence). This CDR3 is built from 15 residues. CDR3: CASSIDLGIPYEQYF. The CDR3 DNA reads TGTGCCAGTAGTATAGATCTGGGCATCCCCTACGAGCAGTACTTC.

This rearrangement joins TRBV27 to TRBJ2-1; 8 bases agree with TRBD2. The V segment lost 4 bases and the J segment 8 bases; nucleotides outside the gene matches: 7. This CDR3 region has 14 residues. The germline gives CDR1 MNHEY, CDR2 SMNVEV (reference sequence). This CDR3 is CASSSTSGSYEQFF. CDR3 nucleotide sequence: TGTGCCAGCAGTTCGACCAGCGGGAGCTATGAGCAGTTCTTC.

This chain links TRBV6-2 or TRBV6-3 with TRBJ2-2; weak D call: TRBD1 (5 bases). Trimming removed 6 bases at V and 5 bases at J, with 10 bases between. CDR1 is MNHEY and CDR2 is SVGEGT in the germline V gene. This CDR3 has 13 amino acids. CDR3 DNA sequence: TGTGCCAGCAGGATGACAGCGACCGGGGAGCTGTTTTTT. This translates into CASRMTATGELFF.

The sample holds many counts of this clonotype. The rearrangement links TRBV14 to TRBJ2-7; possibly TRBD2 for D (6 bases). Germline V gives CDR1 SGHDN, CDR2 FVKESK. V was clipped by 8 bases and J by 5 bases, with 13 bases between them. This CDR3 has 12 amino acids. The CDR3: CASGAGRNEQYF. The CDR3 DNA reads TGTGCCAGCGGGGCAGGGAGGAACGAGCAGTACTTC.

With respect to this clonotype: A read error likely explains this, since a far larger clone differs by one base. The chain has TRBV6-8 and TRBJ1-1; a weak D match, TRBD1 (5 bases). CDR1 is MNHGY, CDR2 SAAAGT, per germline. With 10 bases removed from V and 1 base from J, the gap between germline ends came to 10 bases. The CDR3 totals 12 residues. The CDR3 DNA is TGTGCCATCCTGGGGGGGAACACTGAAGCTTTCTTT. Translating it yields CAILGGNTEAFF.

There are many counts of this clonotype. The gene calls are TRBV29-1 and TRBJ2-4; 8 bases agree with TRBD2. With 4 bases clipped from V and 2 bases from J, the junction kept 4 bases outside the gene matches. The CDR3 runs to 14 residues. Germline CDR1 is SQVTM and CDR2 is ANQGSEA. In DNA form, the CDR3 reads TGCAGCGTTGGAACTAGCGGCACCAAAAACATTCAGTACTTC. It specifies CSVGTSGTKNIQYF.

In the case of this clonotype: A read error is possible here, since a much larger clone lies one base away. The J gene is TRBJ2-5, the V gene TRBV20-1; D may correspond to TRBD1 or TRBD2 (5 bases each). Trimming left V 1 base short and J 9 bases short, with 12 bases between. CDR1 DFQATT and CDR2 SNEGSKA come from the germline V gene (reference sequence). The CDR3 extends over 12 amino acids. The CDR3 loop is CSARVGLGAQYF. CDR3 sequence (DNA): TGCAGTGCTAGAGTGGGGTTGGGGGCCCAGTACTTC.

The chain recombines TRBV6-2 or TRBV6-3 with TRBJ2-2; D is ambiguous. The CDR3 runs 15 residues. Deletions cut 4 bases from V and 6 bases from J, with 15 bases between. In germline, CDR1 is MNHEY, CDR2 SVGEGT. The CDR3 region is CASSLVWHFPGELFF. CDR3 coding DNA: TGTGCCAGCAGTTTGGTTTGGCATTTCCCCGGGGAGCTGTTTTTT.